A selection of T cell receptor beta chains follows, all from one sample in a study of patients and donors after allogeneic stem cell transplantation. TCRdb recomputed calls from the RT-PCR reads with MiXCR, one row per CDR3 protein. The sample includes about 960,000 distinct CDR3 sequences, about a sixth of them seen just once. The sequenced sample consisted of blood, either unsorted or a sorted T cell fraction (not recorded which). The receptors were sampled from a human donor who was either an allogeneic HSCT recipient or a stem cell or donor lymphocyte infusion donor (not recorded which). It is not recorded whose cells these are; they may come from a transplant donor. Both conserved end residues are part of each CDR3. The D gene is left open where the match is weak. Size is stated for part of the rows, as once, few or many counts, or as a class when the clone is expanded.

d_gene | abundance | j_gene | v_gene | CDR3aa | CDR3nt
NA | many | TRBJ2-1 | TRBV12-3/TRBV12-4 | CASTLNEQFF | TGTGCCAGCACCCTCAATGAGCAGTTCTTC
TRBD2 | NA | TRBJ2-1 | TRBV6-5 | CASSYTHGTSGRGDEQFF | TGTGCCAGCAGTTACACCCACGGGACTAGCGGGAGAGGCGATGAGCAGTTCTTC
TRBD2 | NA | TRBJ2-7 | TRBV5-1 | CASSPAGSGSSYEQYF | TGCGCCAGCAGTCCGGCGGGGAGCGGGAGCTCCTACGAGCAGTACTTC
TRBD1 | NA | TRBJ2-1 | TRBV27 | CASSANRGSMDKRSYNEQFF | TGTGCCAGCAGTGCCAACAGGGGGTCAATGGACAAGAGGTCCTACAATGAGCAGTTCTTC
TRBD2 | few | TRBJ2-5 | TRBV25-1 | CASSEQLAGYQETQYF | TGTGCCAGCAGTGAACAGCTAGCGGGGTACCAAGAGACCCAGTACTTC
TRBD1 | many | TRBJ2-3 | TRBV12-3/TRBV12-4 | CASSLGQGRADTQYF | TGTGCCAGCAGTTTAGGACAGGGTCGTGCAGATACGCAGTATTTT
NA | few | TRBJ1-1 | TRBV25-1 | CASSEGLEAFF | TGTGCCAGCAGTGAGGGCCTAGAAGCTTTCTTT
NA | NA | TRBJ2-3 | TRBV6-1 | CASRRVRLSTDTQYF | TGTGCCAGCAGGCGAGTTAGACTGAGCACAGATACGCAGTATTTT
NA | NA | TRBJ1-5 | TRBV18 | CASSPPARGVSQPQHF | TGTGCCAGCTCTCCTCCCGCTCGGGGGGTGAGTCAGCCCCAGCATTTT
TRBD2 | few | TRBJ2-5 | TRBV2 | CASIEGLAELPPTQETQYF | TGTGCCAGCATAGAAGGGCTAGCGGAGCTCCCCCCCACTCAAGAGACCCAGTACTTC
TRBD1 | NA | TRBJ2-7 | TRBV6-1 | CASRTGQRGDEQYF | TGTGCCAGCAGGACGGGACAGCGAGGGGACGAGCAGTACTTC
NA | NA | TRBJ2-5 | TRBV7-8 | CASGPAGRVETQYF | TGTGCCAGCGGACCCGCGGGGCGGGTGGAGACCCAGTACTTC
TRBD2 | few | TRBJ2-3 | TRBV20-1 | CSASKAGVTDTQYF | TGCAGTGCTAGTAAAGCGGGAGTGACAGATACGCAGTATTTT
TRBD1 | few | TRBJ1-2 | TRBV9 | CASSVEGQGSGGYTF | TGTGCCAGCAGCGTAGAGGGACAGGGGTCTGGTGGCTACACCTTC
TRBD1 | NA | TRBJ2-6 | TRBV7-9 | CASSLGGDRERVLTF | TGTGCCAGCAGCTTGGGTGGGGACAGGGAGAGGGTCCTGACTTTC
NA | many | TRBJ2-1 | TRBV29-1 | CSAQRERPSYNEQFF | TGCAGCGCCCAAAGGGAACGGCCCTCCTACAATGAGCAGTTCTTC
TRBD2 | NA | TRBJ2-1 | TRBV9 | CASSVDAGVGNEQFF | TGTGCCAGCAGCGTAGATGCGGGAGTTGGCAATGAGCAGTTCTTC
NA | once | TRBJ2-1 | TRBV5-6 | CASSFSPVRNEQFF | TGTGCCAGCAGCTTCTCTCCGGTTCGTAATGAGCAGTTCTTC
TRBD2 | NA | TRBJ2-3 | TRBV4-2 | CASSRRLAPNTDTQYF | TGTGCCAGCAGCCGACGACTAGCGCCTAACACAGATACGCAGTATTTT
NA | few | TRBJ1-1 | TRBV9 | CASSSAGAYTEAFF | TGTGCCAGCTCCTCGGCGGGGGCGTATACTGAAGCTTTCTTT
TRBD2 | NA | TRBJ2-3 | TRBV29-1 | CSVGGLSTDTQYF | TGCAGCGTGGGGGGACTAAGCACAGATACGCAGTATTTT
NA | many | TRBJ1-2 | TRBV25-1 | CASSTGGNYGYTF | TGTGCCAGCAGTACGGGAGGGAACTATGGCTACACCTTC
TRBD1 | NA | TRBJ2-7 | TRBV29-1 | CSVGDRGSREQYF | TGCAGCGTAGGGGACAGGGGATCTCGGGAGCAGTACTTC
NA | few | TRBJ1-5 | TRBV12-3/TRBV12-4 | CASSLFGDQPQHF | TGTGCCAGCAGTTTATTTGGGGATCAGCCCCAGCATTTT
NA | few | TRBJ2-5 | TRBV27 | CASRIWGRGQETQYF | TGTGCCAGCAGAATATGGGGTCGGGGCCAAGAGACCCAGTACTTC
TRBD1 | few | TRBJ1-1 | TRBV12-3/TRBV12-4 | CASSLSGGYTEAFF | TGTGCCAGCAGTTTATCAGGGGGCTACACTGAAGCTTTCTTT
TRBD1 | NA | TRBJ1-1 | TRBV29-1 | CSVQRQGTEAFF | TGCAGCGTCCAGCGACAGGGGACTGAAGCTTTCTTT
NA | many | TRBJ2-7 | TRBV29-1 | CSVEALLEADYYEQYF | TGCAGCGTTGAAGCCCTTCTGGAAGCCGACTACTACGAGCAGTACTTC
NA | few | TRBJ2-7 | TRBV6-2/TRBV6-3 | CASSYRAQLYEQYF | TGTGCCAGCAGTTACCGGGCGCAGCTTTACGAGCAGTACTTC
TRBD1 | NA | TRBJ2-7 | TRBV19 | CASSPRTGLDSYEQYF | TGTGCCAGTAGCCCCCGGACAGGGTTGGACTCCTACGAGCAGTACTTC
TRBD1 | NA | TRBJ1-2 | TRBV6-1 | CASSRDRGKGYGYTF | TGTGCCAGCAGCCGTGACAGGGGGAAGGGGTATGGCTACACCTTC
TRBD1 | few | TRBJ2-1 | TRBV7-9 | CASSWRTGAVNEQFF | TGTGCCAGCAGCTGGCGGACAGGGGCAGTAAATGAGCAGTTCTTC
NA | few | TRBJ1-2 | TRBV29-1 | CSVAAQDPFRDGYTF | TGCAGCGTCGCCGCACAGGACCCTTTTAGGGATGGCTACACCTTC
TRBD1 | NA | TRBJ2-7 | TRBV7-9 | CASSGGTGNRYEQYF | TGTGCCAGCAGCGGAGGGACAGGGAATCGGTACGAGCAGTACTTC
NA | few | TRBJ1-2 | TRBV6-2/TRBV6-3 | CASSYARNYGYTF | TGTGCCAGCAGTTACGCTCGTAACTATGGCTACACCTTC
NA | NA | TRBJ2-1 | TRBV12-3/TRBV12-4 | CASSFGWQGEQFF | TGTGCCAGCAGTTTTGGGTGGCAGGGAGAGCAGTTCTTC
TRBD1 | NA | TRBJ1-3 | TRBV9 | CASSVGGGGATGNTIYF | TGTGCCAGCAGCGTAGGCGGAGGGGGCGCGACTGGAAACACCATATATTTT
NA | few | TRBJ2-5 | TRBV27 | CASKRHGLKQETQYF | TGTGCCAGTAAAAGACACGGACTGAAACAAGAGACCCAGTACTTC
NA | many | TRBJ2-5 | TRBV5-1 | CASSLGSSQETQYF | TGCGCCAGCAGCCTCGGTTCGAGCCAAGAGACCCAGTACTTC
NA | many | TRBJ2-3 | TRBV24-1 | CATSQADTQYF | TGTGCCACCAGCCAGGCAGATACGCAGTATTTT
NA | many | TRBJ1-2 | TRBV5-1 | CASSSGDNYGYTF | TGCGCCAGCAGCTCCGGAGATAACTATGGCTACACCTTC
TRBD1 | NA | TRBJ2-7 | TRBV27 | CASSRFAWTGVIYEQYF | TGTGCCAGCAGCAGATTTGCATGGACAGGGGTCATCTACGAGCAGTACTTC
NA | few | TRBJ2-5 | TRBV15 | CATSREQETQYF | TGTGCCACCAGCAGAGAACAAGAGACCCAGTACTTC
NA | NA | TRBJ2-5 | TRBV12-5 | CASAPGHLRETQYF | TGTGCTAGTGCCCCCGGGCACCTTCGGGAGACCCAGTACTTC
NA | many | TRBJ1-4 | TRBV20-1 | CSANRVSSGEKLFF | TGCAGTGCTAACCGGGTCTCATCAGGTGAAAAACTGTTTTTT
NA | NA | TRBJ1-1 | TRBV20-1 | CSAPVLTEAFF | TGCAGTGCTCCGGTTTTAACTGAAGCTTTCTTT
NA | few | TRBJ1-2 | TRBV7-3 | CASSSKPGSGYTF | TGTGCCAGCAGCTCGAAGCCAGGTTCGGGCTACACCTTC
TRBD1 | NA | TRBJ1-2 | TRBV10-3 | CAITGQGAYGYTF | TGTGCCATCACTGGACAGGGGGCCTATGGCTACACCTTC
NA | few | TRBJ2-3 | TRBV9 | CASSLLGGPISTDTQYF | TGTGCCAGCAGCCTCCTGGGGGGGCCGATCTCCACAGATACGCAGTATTTT
TRBD2 | NA | TRBJ2-1 | TRBV20-1 | CSALAGGWSHNEQFF | TGCAGTGCACTAGCGGGAGGGTGGTCCCACAATGAGCAGTTCTTC
TRBD2 | NA | TRBJ2-7 | TRBV20-1 | CSARRASGSSDSYEQYF | TGCAGTGCTAGACGGGCTAGCGGGAGTTCCGACTCCTACGAGCAGTACTTC
NA | NA | TRBJ2-3 | TRBV11-2 | CASSLEKVYTDTQYF | TGTGCCAGCAGCTTAGAGAAGGTTTACACAGATACGCAGTATTTT
NA | few | TRBJ1-5 | TRBV4-3 | CASSQDWRILNQPQHF | TGCGCCAGCAGCCAAGATTGGCGGATCCTCAATCAGCCCCAGCATTTT
NA | few | TRBJ1-5 | TRBV12-3/TRBV12-4 | CASSSEGGRQPQHF | TGTGCCAGCAGCTCCGAGGGGGGTCGGCAGCCCCAGCATTTT
TRBD2 | NA | TRBJ2-7 | TRBV7-3 | CASSLSGGENLYEQYF | TGTGCCAGCAGCTTATCGGGAGGGGAGAACCTTTACGAGCAGTACTTC
TRBD1 | NA | TRBJ2-1 | TRBV27 | CASSLSTGTAQAQFF | TGTGCCAGCAGTTTATCGACAGGGACAGCCCAAGCGCAGTTCTTC